This paragraph reports one T cell receptor beta chain. The source of the sample is a study of blood T cell repertoires in COVID-19. Turning to the study itself: The samples span acute and convalescent COVID-19 from the United States, Italy and Spain. PBMCs, B-cell-depleted T cells, or T cells provided the cDNA or gDNA that made up the material.

Per the authors' pipeline: Nucleated cell counts were estimated from reference gene primer amplification. TCRdb keeps only in-frame clones here, not all; method: immunoSEQ multiplex PCR. For V, J and clone size, that table is used; D and trimming come from the DNA. This sample yields hundreds of thousands of clones, of which around 88% are seen a single time; about 1.9% belongs to the top ten. CDR3 length: 14 residues. Trimming removed 6 bases from V and 4 bases from J; junction bases left unmatched: 4. Germline assignment: CDR1 MDHEN and CDR2 SYDVKM. The sequenced sample consisted of peripheral blood. V usage is TRBV28 and J usage is TRBJ1-4; TRBD1 agrees at 8 bases. This clonotype originated in a woman aged 25 to 39 who had recovered from COVID-19. CDR3 DNA sequence: TGTGCCAGCAGATATACAGGGGGTAATGAAAAACTGTTTTTT. Translated: CASRYTGGNEKLFF.